Presented here are 3 T cell receptor beta chains from one specimen sequenced in a study of beta chain features in type 1 diabetes. The study reverse transcribed the entire isolated RNA, so it sequenced expressed TCRB transcripts. Data came from immunoSEQ multiplex PCR; TCRdb stores just in-frame clones and leaves some out. The sample yields about 320,000 clones, around 13% seen once. Sequenced: central memory CD4+ T cells from blood. All receptors come from a man aged 25-40 years in good health.

This clone was observed at least ten times. V gene TRBV21-1 combines with J gene TRBJ2-7; the table's D call, TRBD2, was not checked against the DNA. TRBV21-1 constitutes a pseudogene. CDR3 size: 15 residues. Written as DNA, the CDR3 is TGTGCCAGCAGCAAACGGGCTAGCGGGAGCTACGAGCAGTACGTC. It codes for CASSKRASGSYEQYV.

This clone was recorded many times. This rearrangement joins TRBV14 to TRBJ2-1; the D is unclear. The V gene lost 4 bases and the J gene lost 7 bases, with 8 bases spanning the gap. Germline lookup yields CDR1 SGHDN and CDR2 FVKESK. The CDR3 contains 12 residues. The CDR3 reads CASSLDPNEQFF. DNA of the CDR3: TGTGCCAGCAGCCTAGACCCAAATGAGCAGTTCTTC.

This clone was counted only a few times. The chain combines TRBV11-3 with TRBJ2-3, with D tentatively TRBD2 (6 bases). Germline-derived CDR1 and CDR2 are SGHNT and YENEEA. The CDR3 length is 17 residues. Trimming pared 4 bases from V and 4 bases from J, leaving 21 bases between. Here the CDR3 DNA reads TGTGCCAGCAGCTGGAGGGGTGGGACCTCCGGGGCAGATACGCAGTATTTT. Residues: CASSWRGGTSGADTQYF.